A single sample is the source of the 16 T cell receptor beta chains below, sequenced in a study of blood T cell repertoires in COVID-19. The data were produced by immunoSEQ multiplex PCR, yet TCRdb's version contains in-frame clones alone and is incomplete. This sample has roughly 55,000 clones, with around 86% found just once. Sequencing was carried out using peripheral blood. These TCRs come from a woman aged 55-70 years with acute or convalescent COVID-19.

This chain links TRBV3-1 (or the pseudogene TRBV3-2) with TRBJ2-7; D is undetermined. Germline values: CDR1 LGHDT, CDR2 YNNKEL (reference sequence). Between the trimmed V and J ends, which lost 5 bases and 7 bases, there was a span of 9 bases. CDR3 length equals 11 residues. The CDR3 nucleotides read TGTGCCAGCAGCGACATCAGGGAGCAGTACTTC. Protein sequence: CASSDIREQYF.

This sequence joins TRBV10-1 and TRBJ2-2; TRBD1 might be the D (6 bases). Trimming stripped 3 bases from V and 1 base from J, with 6 bases between. Germline V gene lookup returns CDR1 WNHNN and CDR2 SYGVQD (reference sequence). This CDR3 is built from 14 residues. The CDR3 loop is CASSEQGNTGELFF. For the CDR3, the DNA is TGCGCCAGCAGTGAACAGGGGAACACCGGGGAGCTGTTTTTT.

The chain is built from TRBV28 and TRBJ1-3, with unresolved D. V shed 3 bases and J shed 0 bases, with 9 bases lying between them. The CDR3 spans 15 residues. Germline V gene sequence: CDR1 MDHEN, CDR2 SYDVKM. CDR3 loop: CASSLGGYSGNTIYF. The CDR3 region has the DNA TGTGCCAGCAGTTTGGGAGGATACTCTGGAAACACCATATATTTT.

The chain employs TRBV11-3 and TRBJ1-1; possibly TRBD1 for D (5 bases). V lost 5 bases to trimming and J lost 1 base, with 8 bases between them. Germline lookup yields CDR1 SGHNT and CDR2 YENEEA. This CDR3 is 13 amino acids long. This CDR3 is CASSPQGNTEAFF. The CDR3 nucleotides read TGTGCCAGCAGCCCGCAGGGGAACACTGAAGCTTTCTTT.

In this sample, this clone turned up a few times. The chain is built from TRBV4-1 and TRBJ1-2, with D tentatively TRBD1 (6 bases). CDR1 is MGHRA and CDR2 is YSYEKL in the germline V gene. The CDR3 covers 15 residues. The ends were cut back, 5 bases at V and 2 bases at J, with 15 bases in the middle. The CDR3 DNA reads TGCGCCAGCAGCTCTATCGTCACAGGGAACTATGGCTACACCTTC. This translates into CASSSIVTGNYGYTF.

The chain links TRBV7-6 to TRBJ1-5; D call uncertain. This CDR3 is built from 17 residues. The V gene's germline CDR1 is SGHVS and CDR2 FNYEAQ. V was shortened by 1 base and J by 0 bases, with 13 bases between the two germline ends. The CDR3 DNA follows: TGTGCCAGCAGCTTAGGCAACACCCCGTATAGCAATCAGCCCCAGCATTTT. This codes for CASSLGNTPYSNQPQHF.

The chain uses TRBV7-8 and TRBJ1-2, with 9 bases lining up with TRBD1. Germline CDR1 is SGHVS and CDR2 is FQNEAQ. The CDR3 runs to 16 residues. Unmatched junction bases numbered 9, after V lost 5 bases and J lost 2 bases. The chain's CDR3 is CASSGTGGGKNYGYTF. In nucleotides, the CDR3 is TGTGCCAGCAGCGGTACAGGGGGCGGGAAAAACTATGGCTACACCTTC.

This rearrangement joins TRBV5-1 to TRBJ2-2; tentatively, D is TRBD2 (6 bases). The V end was cut by 4 bases, the J end by 1 base, with 11 bases between. Germline V gene lookup returns CDR1 SGHRS and CDR2 YFSETQ. CDR3 length: 15 residues. CDR3: CASSTGTQNTGELFF. The CDR3 bases are TGCGCCAGCAGCACCGGGACTCAGAACACCGGGGAGCTGTTTTTT. Drawing the rest from reference TRBV5-1 and TRBJ2-2, the complete variable domain is KAGVTQTPRYLIKTRGQQVTLSCSPISGHRSVSWYQQTPGQGLQFLFEYFSETQRNKGNFPGRFSGRQFSNSRSEMNVSTLELGDSALYLCASSTGTQNTGELFFGEGSRLTVL.

V is TRBV5-1 and J is TRBJ1-1; D gene uncertain. Germline V lookup: CDR1 SGHRS, CDR2 YFSETQ. V shed 1 base and J shed 3 bases, with 7 bases lying between them. This CDR3 is built from 13 residues. The chain's CDR3 is CASSLMADTEAFF. The DNA for the CDR3 is TGCGCCAGCAGCTTGATGGCGGACACTGAAGCTTTCTTT.

Note on this clone: The germline gene is not matched at one end of the junction; a read error may be the cause. This same CDR3 is encoded by further DNA sequences in the sample. The chain recombines TRBV2 with TRBJ1-5, with D possibly matching TRBD1 (6 bases). Per the germline V gene, CDR1 is SNHLY and CDR2 is FYNNEI. The CDR3 is 15 residues long. CDR3 residues: CASRGQRTSNQPQHF. CDR3 nucleotide sequence: TGTGCCAGCAGAGGACAGAGGACCAGCAATCAGCCCCAACATTTT.

The chain joins TRBV5-1 to TRBJ1-2, with D possibly matching TRBD1 (6 bases). V was cut by 0 bases and J by 4 bases, with 10 bases left in between. Germline V gives CDR1 SGHRS, CDR2 YFSETQ. The CDR3 is 14 residues long. CDR3 nucleotide sequence: TGCGCCAGCAGCTTGGCGGACAGCGGCTATGGCTACACCTTC. It translates to CASSLADSGYGYTF.

The rearrangement uses TRBV4-1 and TRBJ2-3, with TRBD2 matching 7 bases. CDR3 length: 17 amino acids. The germline CDR1 and CDR2 sequences are MGHRA and YSYEKL. J gave up 1 base and V 0 bases, and 7 bases lay outside the gene matches. The CDR3, as DNA: TGCGCCAGCAGCCAAGATCGGGCTAGCGGACGCACAGATACGCAGTATTTT. Translated, it gives CASSQDRASGRTDTQYF.

The chain recombines TRBV6-4 with TRBJ1-1; TRBD1 matches at 7 bases. CDR1 is MRHNA and CDR2 is SNTAGT in the germline V gene. V lost 0 bases, J lost 7 bases, and 2 bases stayed unmatched. The CDR3 is 13 amino acids. CDR3 sequence (DNA): TGTGCCAGCAGTGACTCCCAGGGGGGTGAAGCTTTCTTT. Its protein product is CASSDSQGGEAFF.

V usage is TRBV4-1 and J usage is TRBJ2-7, with TRBD1 identical over 7 bases. The CDR3 loop spans 14 amino acids. V lost 1 base and J lost 3; bases outside the gene matches: 3. Germline-derived CDR1 and CDR2 are MGHRA and YSYEKL. The CDR3 nucleotides are TGCGCCAGCAGCCAAGGGACAGGAAACTACGAGCAGTACTTC. It yields the protein CASSQGTGNYEQYF.

The rearrangement joins TRBV5-6 to TRBJ1-3; D remains unclear. Trimming left V 1 base short and J 6 bases short, with 5 bases between. The length of the CDR3 is 12 residues. Germline CDR1 and CDR2: SGHDT and YYEEEE. The CDR3 reads CASSLSQNTIYF. The CDR3 DNA follows: TGTGCCAGCAGCTTGAGCCAAAACACCATATATTTT. The full variable domain, its missing parts supplied by reference TRBV5-6 and TRBJ1-3, is DAGVTQSPTHLIKTRGQQVTLRCSPKSGHDTVSWYQQALGQGPQFIFQYYEEEERQRGNFPDRFSGHQFPNYSSELNVNALLLGDSALYLCASSLSQNTIYFGEGSWLTVV.

The rearrangement joins TRBV29-1 to TRBJ2-1; TRBD2 agrees at 12 bases. Germline values: CDR1 SQVTM, CDR2 ANQGSEA. Trimming at V came to 4 bases and at J to 9 bases, leaving 7 bases not matched to a gene. The CDR3 consists of 14 residues. CDR3 sequence reads: CSVALASGGGEQFF. CDR3 in DNA: TGCAGCGTTGCTCTGGCTAGCGGGGGGGGTGAGCAGTTCTTC.